These 13 T cell receptor beta chains were sequenced from one sample in a study of T cells in Graves' hyperthyroidism and ophthalmopathy. Amplification yielded TCR beta CDR3 regions, with RNA transcripts as the source. The HTBI set primed first-round TCR CDR3 RT-PCR. TCRdb re-called the multiplex PCR reads with MiXCR, one entry per CDR3 protein. The data hold about 570,000 distinct CDR3 sequences, with 35% to 55% observed a single time. Sequencing was carried out using peripheral blood or thyroid tissue (not recorded which). The receptors shown here come from an adult woman with Graves' disease, either hyperthyroidism or ophthalmopathy (not recorded which).

Turning to this clonotype: A much larger clone sits a single nucleotide away, making a read error possible. No conserved phenylalanine or tryptophan ends this CDR3, so it is likely a read error. The chain is built from TRBV6-1 and TRBJ1-6; D is ambiguous. Trimming pared 7 bases from V and 0 bases from J, leaving 16 bases between. The CDR3 covers 17 residues. CDR1 is MNHNS, CDR2 SASEGT, per germline. The CDR3 DNA is TGTGCCAGCATTCGTGACTCTCCGAGCTCCTATAATTCACCCCTCCACCTT. It codes for CASIRDSPSSYNSPLHL.

There are many counts of this clonotype. This chain joins TRBV29-1 and TRBJ1-1, with a tentative D call TRBD1 (6 bases). CDR3 length: 14 residues. Germline assignment: CDR1 SQVTM and CDR2 ANQGSEA. The V end lost 2 bases, the J end lost 4 bases, and 14 bases lay between the germline ends. In DNA form, the CDR3 reads TGCAGCGTTGAATTGGGGGGGGCGGGCACTGAAGCTTTCTTT. Its translation is CSVELGGAGTEAFF.

This clonotype showed up many times. The rearrangement links TRBV28 to TRBJ1-1; D gene unclear. This CDR3 is 13 amino acids long. CDR1 and CDR2 (germline): MDHEN, SYDVKM. V was clipped by 5 bases and J by 7 bases, with 14 bases between them. CDR3 nucleotides: TGTGCCAGCAGTCCCCGGCTGGGCGTTGAAGCTTTCTTT. As protein: CASSPRLGVEAFF. Based on the CDR3 plus reference TRBV28 and TRBJ1-1, the full variable domain is DVKVTQSSRYLVKRTGEKVFLECVQDMDHENMFWYRQDPGLGLRLIYFSYDVKMKEKGDIPEGYSVSREKKERFSLILESASTNQTSMYLCASSPRLGVEAFFGQGTRLTVV.

The CDR3 region has the DNA TGCGCCAGCAGCTTGAACGGGGCTGGATCTGGGGCCAACGTCCTGACTTTC. It is translated as CASSLNGAGSGANVLTF. The chain recombines TRBV5-1 with TRBJ2-6, with D perhaps matching TRBD1 or TRBD2 (5 bases each). Per the germline V gene, CDR1 is SGHRS and CDR2 is YFSETQ. The CDR3 consists of 17 residues. V lost 1 base to trimming and J lost 1 base, with 12 bases between them.

The chain couples TRBV7-9 to TRBJ2-1; TRBD2 matches 14 bases. Germline V lookup: CDR1 SEHNR, CDR2 FQNEAQ (reference sequence). This CDR3 is 17 amino acids long. V lost 5 bases and J lost 4; bases outside the gene matches: 7. The CDR3 loop is CASSQGTSGSFYNEQFF. The CDR3 DNA reads as TGTGCCAGCAGCCAGGGGACTAGCGGGAGTTTTTACAATGAGCAGTTCTTC.

Regarding this clonotype: A junction boundary mismatches the germline segment, possibly from a read error. The V gene is TRBV7-9, the J gene TRBJ2-7, with a possible D match to TRBD1 (6 bases). In germline, CDR1 is SEHNR, CDR2 FQNEAQ (reference sequence). The CDR3 spans 14 residues. In DNA form, the CDR3 reads TGTGCCAGCAGCCGGGACAACCCGCCCTATACGCAGTATTTC. Translating it yields CASSRDNPPYTQYF.

This clonotype was detected ten times or more. This chain links TRBV7-3 with TRBJ2-7; TRBD1 is a possible D gene (6 bases). The germline V gene encodes CDR1 SGHTA and CDR2 FQGTGA. The CDR3 loop spans 14 amino acids. V was clipped by 0 bases and J by 5 bases, with 11 bases between them. CDR3: CASSLTGAWDEQYF. For the CDR3, the DNA is TGTGCCAGCAGCTTAACGGGGGCCTGGGACGAGCAGTACTTC.

The genes are TRBV7-9 and TRBJ1-2, with D perhaps matching TRBD1 (5 bases). The CDR3 length is 16 residues. V gave up 5 bases and J gave up 0 bases, with 16 bases separating them. Germline-derived CDR1 and CDR2 are SEHNR and FQNEAQ (reference sequence). This CDR3 reads CASSTWGSRTNYGYTF. The CDR3 bases are TGTGCCAGCAGCACCTGGGGCAGCCGCACTAACTATGGCTACACCTTC.

The V gene is TRBV15, the J gene TRBJ2-2, with TRBD2 as a possible D gene (6 bases). CDR3 length equals 17 residues. V gave up 3 bases and J gave up 0 bases, with 14 bases separating them. Germline CDR1 reads LNHNV; CDR2 reads YYDKDF (reference sequence). The CDR3 is CATSRGLAIANTGELFF. The CDR3 coding sequence is TGTGCCACCAGCAGGGGGCTAGCGATCGCGAACACCGGGGAGCTGTTTTTT.

Here the CDR3 DNA reads TGTGCCAGCAGCGGATCCCGGGACGGGTCGCAACAGTACTTC. As protein: CASSGSRDGSQQYF. The V call is TRBV9, the J call TRBJ2-7; D may match TRBD1 or TRBD2 (5 bases each). Per the germline V gene, CDR1 is SGDLS and CDR2 is YYNGEE. V was clipped by 3 bases and J by 10 bases, with 20 bases between them. The CDR3 loop spans 14 amino acids.

The table lists this clonotype with many counts. V and J are TRBV7-6 and TRBJ1-5, with D unclear. The CDR3 runs 13 residues. V shed 1 base and J shed 6 bases, with 7 bases lying between them. The germline gives CDR1 SGHVS, CDR2 FNYEAQ. The CDR3 coding sequence is TGTGCCAGCAGCTTAGGAGTTCTTCAGCCCCAGCATTTT. Translated: CASSLGVLQPQHF.

There are many counts of this clonotype. DNA for the CDR3: TGTGCCAGCAGTTTAAGGTTTGGATTAGGAGAGACCCAGTACTTC. It is translated as CASSLRFGLGETQYF. The rearrangement joins TRBV12-3 or TRBV12-4 to TRBJ2-5; no reliable D call. The V and J ends lost 2 bases and 4 bases respectively, with 14 bases between them. This CDR3 comprises 15 residues.

J is TRBJ2-5 and V is TRBV10-3, with 8 bases lining up with TRBD1. Trimming took 4 bases from V and 1 from J; bases not matched to a gene: 5. Germline V gene lookup returns CDR1 ENHRY and CDR2 SYGVKD. The CDR3 consists of 15 residues. CDR3 sequence reads: CAISARTGIQETQYF. The DNA for the CDR3 is TGTGCCATCAGTGCTAGGACAGGGATCCAAGAGACCCAGTACTTC.